This entry features one T cell receptor (beta chain) sequence. The antigen is unknown. Buffy coats from healthy blood donors served as controls. The survey-level immunoSEQ assay was used. Assay used: immunoSEQ multiplex PCR; TCRdb lists only in-frame clones, some missing. Of 30,000 to 40,000 clones listed, roughly 85% are singletons. With 1 base removed from V and 3 bases from J, the gap between germline ends came to 11 bases. Germline V lookup: CDR1 SGHRS, CDR2 YFSETQ. CDR3 size: 14 residues. The data belong to a study of STAT5B mutations in CD4+ large granular lymphocyte leukemia. For the study at large: Healthy donors showed HLA-associated enrichment of the CDR3 'QG' motif. Points from the study as a whole: Main leukemic clonotypes were patient-specific, but about 26% appeared at low frequency elsewhere.

The chain couples TRBV5-1 to TRBJ2-7; a weak D match, TRBD2 (6 bases). The clonotype comes from a human donor in good health. Sequencing was performed on CD4+ T cells from blood buffy coats. CDR3 in amino acids: CASSLTSPGYEQYF. The CDR3 bases are TGCGCCAGCAGCTTGACTAGCCCTGGCTACGAGCAGTACTTC.